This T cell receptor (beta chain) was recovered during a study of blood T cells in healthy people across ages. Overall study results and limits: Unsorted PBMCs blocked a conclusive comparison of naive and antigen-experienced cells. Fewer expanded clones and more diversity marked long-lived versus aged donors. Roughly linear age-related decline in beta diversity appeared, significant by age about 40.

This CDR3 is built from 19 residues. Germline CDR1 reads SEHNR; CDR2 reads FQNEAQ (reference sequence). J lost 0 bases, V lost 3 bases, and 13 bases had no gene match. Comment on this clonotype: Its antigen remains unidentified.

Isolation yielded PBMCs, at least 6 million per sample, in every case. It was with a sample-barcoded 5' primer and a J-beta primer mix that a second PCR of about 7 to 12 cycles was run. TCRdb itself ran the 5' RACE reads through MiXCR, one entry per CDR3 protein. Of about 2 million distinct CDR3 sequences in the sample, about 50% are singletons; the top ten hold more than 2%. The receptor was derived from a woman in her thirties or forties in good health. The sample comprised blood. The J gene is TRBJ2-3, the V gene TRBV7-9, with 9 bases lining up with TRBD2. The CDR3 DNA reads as TGTGCCAGCAGCTTCCCTCGGACTAGCGTGGGGGGTAGCACAGATACGCAGTATTTT. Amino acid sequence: CASSFPRTSVGGSTDTQYF. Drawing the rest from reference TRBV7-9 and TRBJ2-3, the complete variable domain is DTGVSQNPRHKITKRGQNVTFRCDPISEHNRLYWYRQTLGQGPEFLTYFQNEAQLEKSRLLSDRFSAERPKGSFSTLEIQRTEQGDSAMYLCASSFPRTSVGGSTDTQYFGPGTRLTVL.